This TCR beta chain derives from a study of T cells after yellow fever vaccination (dated by TCRdb to between 2018 and 2021). About the full investigation: The SMART-Seq v4 Ultra Low Input RNA kit was used to prepare libraries from fractions with low cell numbers. Bulk TCR alpha and beta repertoires were sequenced longitudinally to track T-cell clones before and after primary and booster YFV17D yellow fever vaccination. Two healthy male donors, one aged 18 to 29 and one aged 30 to 40 years, made up the cohort. Blood samples were taken at several timepoints before and after primary and secondary immunization, and bulk PBMC replicates and cell subsets were isolated.

As to this clonotype: This receptor's antigen is unknown. Base qualities are not provided; no much larger clone lies one nucleotide away.

This specimen's treatment or condition label, interpreted: live attenuated yellow fever vaccine strain. A standard Ficoll-Paque protocol was used to isolate PBMCs from peripheral blood. Dynabeads CD4 and CD8 positive selection kits were used to isolate CD4 and CD8 T-cell fractions. TriZol was used to extract RNA from bulk PBMCs, from CD4 and CD8 fractions, and from dextramer-positive and dextramer-negative fractions. The paper's findings and limits, for the study overall: Most clones expanded after primary vaccination (96% of CD4 and over 80% of CD8) were re-detected after the booster, suggesting that broad memory maintenance occurred. A small fraction of clonotypes appeared in both the CD4 and CD8 compartments, likely as a result of convergent recombination. The secondary T-cell response was weaker than the primary response but faster, peaking on day 5 instead of day 15. Because only a couple of donors were included in the study, the extent to which the findings can be generalized is limited. Because abundant contaminating clonotypes from the bulk population could be contained in FACS-sorted repertoires, computational filtering was required.

There are 14 amino acids in the CDR3, from cysteine to phenylalanine inclusive. The CDR3 DNA has 42 bases and is translated from base 1. The germline V end is reduced by 7 bases and the J end by 0 bases; junction bases left unmatched: 4. TCR cDNA was made using 5'RACE template switching, a step that added a universal primer site and unique molecular identifiers. cDNA synthesis was primed from both the TCR alpha and TCR beta constant segments. Two PCR steps were used to amplify libraries, with sample barcodes and sequencing adapters being added in the second step. Libraries were sequenced on Illumina HiSeq 2500 (2x100 bp) or NovaSeq (2x150 bp). Per the source publication's procedure: Demultiplexing of reads and collapsing into UMI consensus sequences were performed with MIGEC, and V(D)J alignment was carried out with MiXCR. Using edgeR on replicate PBMC samples, clonotypes were called vaccine-responding if FDR was below 0.01 and the log2 fold change was above 5 up to day 15. CD4 or CD8 identity was assigned to each bulk clonotype according to whether the clonotype was present at higher abundance in the sequenced CD4 repertoire or the sequenced CD8 repertoire. The public reads were reprocessed in TCRdb via fastp at Q25 and MiXCR, keeping in-frame beta chains. Each entry is one CDR3 protein sequence, shown with its most common DNA and genes. These V and J calls are TCRdb output, not the study's own analysis. The sample table contains under 300,000 distinct CDR3 sequences; only one count was recorded for less than 9% of them. The ten largest clones add up to 0.85% of the sample.

The chain is encoded by TRBV12-3 or TRBV12-4 joined to TRBJ1-2, and 8 bases in between align with TRBD1. The specimen comprised CD4+ T cells sorted from PBMCs, sampled 15 days after the yellow fever booster vaccination. The sequence was collected from a man aged 25-45 years who received the YFV17D yellow fever vaccine. The CDR3 is CASTPTGANYGYTF. The base sequence is TGTGCCAGCACTCCGACAGGGGCTAACTATGGCTACACCTTC.